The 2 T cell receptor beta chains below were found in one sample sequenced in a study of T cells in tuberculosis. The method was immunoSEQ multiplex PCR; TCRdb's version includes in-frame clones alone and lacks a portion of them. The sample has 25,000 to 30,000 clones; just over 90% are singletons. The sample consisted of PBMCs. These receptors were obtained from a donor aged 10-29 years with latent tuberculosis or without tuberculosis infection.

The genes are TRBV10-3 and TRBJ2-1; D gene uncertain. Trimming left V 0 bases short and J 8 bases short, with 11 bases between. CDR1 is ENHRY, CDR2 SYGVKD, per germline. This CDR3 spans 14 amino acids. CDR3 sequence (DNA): TGTGCCATCAGTGAGTCGATCCGTGAGGATGAGCAGTTCTTC. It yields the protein CAISESIREDEQFF.

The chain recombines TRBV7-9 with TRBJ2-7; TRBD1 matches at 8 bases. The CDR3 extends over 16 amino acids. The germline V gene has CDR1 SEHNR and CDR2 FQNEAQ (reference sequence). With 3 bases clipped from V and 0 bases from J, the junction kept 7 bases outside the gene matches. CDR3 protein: CASSFLWTGTSYEQYF. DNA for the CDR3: TGTGCCAGCAGCTTTCTCTGGACAGGGACCTCCTACGAGCAGTACTTC.